Sequencing of this T cell receptor (beta chain) was carried out in a study of CD8+CD57+ T cells in acquired aplastic anemia (dated by TCRdb to 2016 to 2018). For context, the study as a whole: On average, sorted CD4+ and CD8+ cells yielded 3.2 ug of extracted DNA, with a range of roughly 0.18 to 30 ug. CD8+CD57+ expansion was defined as frequency above the mean frequency observed in healthy subjects. What the research found in general, with its limitations: Roughly 30 CD8+ CDR3 sequences were shared between patients and controls but appeared highly expressed in patients and within their immunodominant clones. No significant difference in CD8+ Simpson's diversity was found between patients and healthy controls (P=0.060).

Flow cytometry had shown CD8+CD57+ cell expansion in the patients selected for sequencing. Every patient had severe acquired aplastic anemia, diagnosed using the International Study of Aplastic Anemia and Agranulocytosis and Camitta criteria. Patients had received no therapy at the time of blood sampling. TCR repertoires of sorted CD4+ and CD8+ blood T cells from severe aplastic anemia patients and healthy subjects were deep-sequenced in the study. Patients were enrolled under clinicaltrials.gov protocols 00001620, 01623167, 00001397, 00071045, 00081523 and 00961064 in the USA. Ficoll-Paque density gradient centrifugation was used to isolate peripheral blood mononuclear cells. CD4+ and CD8+ T cells were sorted by FACS or magnetic beads before DNA extraction. Trimming removed 8 bases from V and 4 bases from J; the gene matches leave 5 bases unexplained. As encoded in the germline V gene, CDR1 is SNHLY while CDR2 is FYNNEI. Its CDR3 holds 13 amino acids, cysteine through phenylalanine. The read is trimmed to its CDR3 DNA, 39 bases read in frame from base 1.

Regarding this clonotype: Its antigen is not yet known. The input lacks base qualities; no much larger clone sits a single base away.

TCR beta VDJ combination and CDR3 sequence profiling used genomic DNA as the template. An Illumina HiSeq 2000 was used for TCR repertoire sequencing. The source study handled its data this way. Repertoires were assessed using TRBV/TRBJ rearrangement plots, CDR3 size and DJ length profiles, and Simpson's diversity index. Whichever DNA sequence was most abundant in the deep sequencing data was defined as the immunodominant clone. CDR3 amino acid sequences were checked for sharing between subjects and were compared against published repertoires and the VDJdb database. The public reads were reprocessed in TCRdb via fastp at Q25 and MiXCR, keeping in-frame beta chains. Every entry covers one CDR3 protein and lists the most common genes and DNA from its rows. The V and J calls and clone size come from TCRdb's table, not from the authors' own analysis. In this sample the table shows about 150,000 distinct CDR3 sequences, less than 60% of which occur a single time. Roughly 12% of the sample is in the top ten clones.

The source material was sorted CD4+, CD8+, or CD8+CD57+ T cells (not recorded which) from PBMCs. The rearranged chain carries TRBV2 and TRBJ2-7; 10 central nucleotides agree with TRBD1. The receptor was isolated from a human donor with aplastic anemia. The nucleotides read TGTGCCAGCGGCCGACAGGGGGCGTACGAGCAGTACTTC. This is translated as CASGRQGAYEQYF.